The 2 T cell receptor beta chains below come from one sample, sequenced in a study of CD8 T cells in ankylosing spondylitis listed by TCRdb under 2017. These receptors' targets are unknown. Overall study results and their limits: A TCR beta motif made up of roughly eight highly homologous amino acid variants appeared to be characteristic of blood from ankylosing spondylitis patients.

Library creation used 5' RACE. Data came from an Illumina HiSeq 2500. Using fastp trimming at Q25 and MiXCR clonotype assembly, TCRdb reanalyzed the public sequencing data and kept in-frame beta chains. All rows with the same CDR3 protein become a single entry with the most common DNA and genes. The sample profile shows a few hundred thousand distinct CDR3 sequences; approximately 20% of them were found once. The ten biggest clones cover less than 20% of the sample. The sample taken for sequencing was blood, either unsorted or a sorted T cell fraction (not recorded which). The receptors were sampled from a male donor with ankylosing spondylitis.

This rearrangement joins TRBV11-2 to TRBJ2-2; TRBD1 aligns across 10 bases. The CDR3 has 20 amino acids. The germline V gene encodes CDR1 SGHAT and CDR2 FQNNGV. With 4 bases clipped from V and 0 bases from J, the junction kept 14 bases outside the gene matches. The CDR3 sequence is CASSSPGQGSLEANTGELFF. Written as DNA, the CDR3 is TGTGCCAGCAGCTCACCGGGACAGGGGTCTCTGGAGGCGAACACCGGGGAGCTGTTTTTT.

This sequence joins TRBV20-1 and TRBJ2-4, with D perhaps TRBD2 (6 bases). The CDR3 sequence is 12 residues long. Germline assignment: CDR1 DFQATT and CDR2 SNEGSKA (reference sequence). With 6 bases removed from V and 11 bases from J, the gap between germline ends came to 17 bases. The CDR3 spells CSATSAGYLQYF. The CDR3 DNA sequence: TGCAGTGCCACGTCAGCGGGCTATCTTCAGTACTTC.